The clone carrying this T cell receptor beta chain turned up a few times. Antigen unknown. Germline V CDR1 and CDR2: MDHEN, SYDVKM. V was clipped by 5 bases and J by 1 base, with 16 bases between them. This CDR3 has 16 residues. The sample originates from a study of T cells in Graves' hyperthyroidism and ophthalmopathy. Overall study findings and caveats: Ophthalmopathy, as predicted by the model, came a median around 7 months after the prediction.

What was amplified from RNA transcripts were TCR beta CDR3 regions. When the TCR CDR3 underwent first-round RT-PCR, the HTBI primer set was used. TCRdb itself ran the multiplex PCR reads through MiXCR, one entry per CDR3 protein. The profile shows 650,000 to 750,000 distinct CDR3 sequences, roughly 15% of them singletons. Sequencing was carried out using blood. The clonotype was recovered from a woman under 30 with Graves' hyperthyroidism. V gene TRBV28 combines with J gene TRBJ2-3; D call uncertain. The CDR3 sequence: CASSPPMGSRTDTQYF. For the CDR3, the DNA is TGTGCCAGCAGTCCCCCGATGGGCAGCCGCACAGATACGCAGTATTTT.